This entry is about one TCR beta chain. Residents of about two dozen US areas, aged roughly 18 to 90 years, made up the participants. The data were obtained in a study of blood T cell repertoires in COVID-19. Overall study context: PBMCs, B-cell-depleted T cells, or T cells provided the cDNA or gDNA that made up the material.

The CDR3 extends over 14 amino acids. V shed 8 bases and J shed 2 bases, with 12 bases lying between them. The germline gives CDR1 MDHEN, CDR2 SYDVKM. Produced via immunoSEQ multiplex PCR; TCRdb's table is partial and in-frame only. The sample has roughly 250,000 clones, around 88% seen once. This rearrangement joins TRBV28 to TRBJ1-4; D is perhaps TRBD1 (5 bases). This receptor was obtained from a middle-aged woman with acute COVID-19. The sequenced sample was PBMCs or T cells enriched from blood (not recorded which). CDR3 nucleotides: TGTGCCAGCTCGCGGGGGGGGACTAATGAAAAACTGTTTTTT. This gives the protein CASSRGGTNEKLFF.